This TCR beta chain was identified in a study of long-term antiretroviral therapy in people with HIV. Study observations and caveats: Clones that had undergone expansion before ART dominated the repertoire at all time points. Relative to control repertoires, HIV repertoires exhibited narrower CDR3 length ranges.

This clone is medium-sized. Its antigen remains unidentified. Germline CDR1 is LNHDA and CDR2 is SQIVND (reference sequence). The CDR3 has 14 residues. The V end lost 2 bases, the J end lost 3 bases, and 9 bases lay between the germline ends. With survey level as its setting, the immunoSEQ assay was v3.0. TCRdb's table, derived via immunoSEQ multiplex PCR, lists solely in-frame clones and lacks some. The repertoire holds 30,000 to 35,000 clones, roughly 79% seen once, with nearly 3.5% in the top ten. V and J are TRBV19 and TRBJ2-3, with D hard to call. This material consisted of unsorted PBMCs, taken 3 years after starting antiretroviral therapy. The sequence was collected from a man over 45 with HIV. For the CDR3, the DNA is TGTGCCAGTAGTATATGGTCTTCGACAGATACGCAGTATTTT. It specifies CASSIWSSTDTQYF.